These 14 T cell receptor beta chains originate from one sample sequenced in a study of T cell clonality in common variable immunodeficiency. Here immunoSEQ multiplex PCR was the method, and the copy in TCRdb shows in-frame clones only, minus some. The sample gives over 50,000 clones, none seen only once, and the top ten clones hold 3% to 4%. The sample was peripheral blood mononuclear cells. The receptors here all came from a person aged 18 to 75 in good health.

This clone was detected ten times or more. The CDR3 goes on 3 residues after the read ends, and that part is filled in from the germline J gene. The chain employs TRBV9 and TRBJ2-7; 14 positions match TRBD2. V trimming: 4 bases; J trimming: 2 bases; junction bases outside the gene matches: 2. Germline CDR1 reads SGDLS; CDR2 reads YYNGEE. The CDR3 has 15 residues. The CDR3 reads CASSLGLAGAYEQYF. CDR3 DNA, as far as it was read: TGTGCCAGCAGCCTGGGACTAGCGGGAGCCTACGAG.

This clone turned up a few times. Read coverage stops 3 residues before the CDR3 terminus; the germline J gene supplies the remainder. The rearrangement joins TRBV7-3 to TRBJ2-1; 16 bases agree with TRBD2. CDR1 is SGHTA and CDR2 is FQGTGA in the germline V gene. The trim removed 6 bases at V and 6 bases at J, leaving 8 bases unmatched. The length of the CDR3 is 17 residues. CDR3 DNA (partial): TGTGCCAGCAGTCTACGAGGGACTAGCGGGAGGGGCAATGAG. Protein product: CASSLRGTSGRGNE. The CDR3 in its entirety is CASSLRGTSGRGNEQFF.

This clone was counted a few times. A read error is possible here, since a much larger clone lies one base away. Incomplete CDR3 DNA: TGTGCCTGGAGTTCTGGACAGGATAATTCACCA. Translation gives CAWSSGQDNSP. The CDR3 in full is CAWSSGQDNSPLFF. The chain links TRBV30 to TRBJ1-4, with 7 positions matching TRBD1. The CDR3 extends 3 residues past the end of the read, so its final part is completed from the germline J gene. This CDR3 is built from 14 residues. Germline CDR1 reads GTSNPN; CDR2 reads SVGIG (reference sequence). Complete variable domain (other parts from reference TRBV30 and TRBJ1-4): SQTIHQWPATLVQPVGSPLSLECTVEGTSNPNLYWYRQAAGRGLQLLFYSVGIGQISSEVPQNLSASRPQDRQFILSSKKLLLSDSGFYLCAWSSGQDNSPLFFGSGTQLSVL.

This clone was seen many times. The read comes to an end 3 residues before the CDR3 does, leaving the germline J gene to fill in the end. This chain connects TRBV12-5 to TRBJ1-1, with a tentative D call TRBD1 (5 bases). Trimming removed 6 bases at V and 4 bases at J, with 21 bases between. This CDR3 contains 16 residues. The germline gives CDR1 LGHNT, CDR2 FRNRAP. The CDR3 spells CASGSGKGLGITEAFF. CDR3 DNA, as far as it was read: TGTGCTAGTGGGTCGGGCAAGGGGCTAGGGATCACTGAA.

In this sample, this clone turned up many times. The sequence runs out 3 residues before the end of the CDR3; the remainder is reconstructed from the germline J gene. This chain uses TRBV20-1 with TRBJ1-1; tentative D call: TRBD1 (6 bases). Trimming took 6 bases from V and 5 from J, leaving 10 bases between them. This CDR3 is 11 amino acids long. Germline CDR1 reads DFQATT; CDR2 reads SNEGSKA (reference sequence). The CDR3 loop is CSATRGTEAFF. The DNA read from the CDR3 is TGCAGTGCCACCAGGGGTACTGAA.

With regard to this clone: The CDR3 is cut off 3 residues early in the read; its end comes from the germline J gene. The V call is TRBV6-2 or TRBV6-3, the J call TRBJ1-1; D possibly corresponds to TRBD1 (6 bases). V shed 7 bases and J shed 3 bases, with 15 bases lying between them. Germline loops: CDR1 MNHEY, CDR2 SVGEGT. The CDR3 is 14 amino acids. The CDR3: CASITGTSYTEAFF. The covered CDR3 bases are TGTGCCAGCATAACCGGGACATCTTACACTGAA.

CDR3 region: CASSLEDTEAFF. The part of the CDR3 DNA that was read is TGTGCCAGCAGCTTAGAGGACACTGAA. This rearrangement joins TRBV11-1 to TRBJ1-1; no reliable D call. Read sequence stops 3 residues before the CDR3 end, and the germline J gene provides the missing end. V was pared by 1 base and J by 3 bases, with 3 bases between. Per the germline V gene, CDR1 is SGHAT and CDR2 is FQDESV (reference sequence). The CDR3 runs to 12 residues.

Ten or more counts support this clone. Read coverage stops 3 residues before the CDR3 terminus; the germline J gene supplies the remainder. This chain connects TRBV29-1 to TRBJ2-7, with 10 nucleotides matching TRBD1. This CDR3 is built from 13 residues. From germline, CDR1 is SQVTM and CDR2 ANQGSEA. The junction had 4 bases not matched to a gene; V was cut back by 3 bases and J by 5 bases. The sequenced CDR3 bases are TGCAGCGTTGAGAGACAGGGGGCCCACGAG. This sequence encodes CSVERQGAHE. The CDR3 in its entirety is CSVERQGAHEQYF.

This clone was seen at least ten times. The read ends 3 residues before the CDR3 terminus; that terminus is restored from the germline J gene. This chain connects TRBV13 to TRBJ1-2, with a tentative D call TRBD1 (6 bases). The CDR3 contains 13 residues. CDR1 is PRHDT and CDR2 is FYEKMQ in the germline V gene (reference sequence). V was clipped by 4 bases and J by 7 bases, with 13 bases between them. The CDR3 spells CASSWLQGTGYTF. CDR3 DNA, as far as it was read: TGTGCCAGCAGCTGGTTACAGGGAACTGGC.

This clone was counted many times. The CDR3 is cut off 3 residues early in the read; its end comes from the germline J gene. The chain carries TRBV5-1 and TRBJ1-2; 9 nucleotides match TRBD1. Germline trimming cut 4 bases from V and 3 bases from J; bases unmatched to any gene: 7. In germline, CDR1 is SGHRS, CDR2 YFSETQ. The CDR3 totals 15 residues. The covered CDR3 bases are TGCGCCAGCAGCGATACAGGGGGCGCGGACTATGGC. Encoded protein: CASSDTGGADYG. The whole CDR3 protein reads CASSDTGGADYGYTF.

As to this clone: The read stops 3 residues short of the end of the CDR3; the missing end is completed from the germline J gene. The gene calls are TRBV5-1 and TRBJ1-1; no clear D gene. This CDR3 region has 17 residues. Per the germline V gene, CDR1 is SGHRS and CDR2 is YFSETQ. V was shortened by 1 base and J by 4 bases, with 20 bases between the two germline ends. The CDR3 is CASSLSMFEGLGTEAFF. The part of the CDR3 DNA that was read is TGCGCCAGCAGCTTGTCTATGTTCGAGGGCCTGGGCACTGAA.

This clone has ten or more counts. The read terminates 3 residues ahead of where the CDR3 ends, so the germline J gene completes it. This chain uses TRBV2 with TRBJ2-7; 8 positions agree with TRBD2. With 2 bases clipped from V and 2 bases from J, the junction kept 2 bases outside the gene matches. The CDR3 has 14 amino acids. Germline V gene lookup returns CDR1 SNHLY and CDR2 FYNNEI. The CDR3 DNA, read in part, is TGTGCCAGCAGTGAAACCGGGGGGGCCTACGAG. This sequence encodes CASSETGGAYE. From start to end, the CDR3 is CASSETGGAYEQYF.

This clone was counted at least ten times. Read data end 3 residues before the CDR3 end; the end is taken from the germline J gene. The V gene is TRBV7-9, the J gene TRBJ2-3; D is possibly TRBD2 (6 bases). The V gene lost 8 bases and the J gene lost 7 bases, with 19 bases spanning the gap. From germline, CDR1 is SEHNR and CDR2 FQNEAQ (reference sequence). This CDR3 has 14 amino acids. The CDR3 protein is CASDGGRGTYTQYF. The CDR3 DNA, read in part, is TGTGCCAGCGATGGTGGGCGGGGAACATATACG.

Regarding this clone: The read falls 3 residues short of the CDR3 end, and the missing part is taken from the germline J gene. The genes are TRBV5-1 and TRBJ1-2, with D perhaps matching TRBD1 (5 bases). V shed 2 bases and J shed 3 bases, with 14 bases lying between them. Germline loops: CDR1 SGHRS, CDR2 YFSETQ. This CDR3 comprises 15 residues. CDR3 sequence reads: CASSFDSQGYYGYTF. CDR3 bases read: TGCGCCAGCAGCTTCGATAGCCAGGGATACTATGGC.